This is a list of T cell receptor beta chains from one sample in a study of PD-1 blockade in mismatch repair-deficient tumors. Generated by immunoSEQ multiplex PCR, the TCRdb table keeps only in-frame clones and is missing some. The top ten hold 5% to 7% of the sample, which has 76,000 or so clones, 80% to 90% seen once. This sample comprised peripheral blood, obtained 44 weeks after starting pembrolizumab. These receptors originate from an adult with mismatch repair-deficient cancer. Both conserved end residues are part of each CDR3. The D gene is left open where the match is weak. For some rows the clone size is stated as once, few or many, or as a class when expanded; others skip it.

size: once
D: TRBD1
J: TRBJ1-3
V: TRBV9
CDR3: CASSSSGGGLTGNTIYF
DNA: TGTGCCAGCAGCTCATCAGGGGGCGGGCTGACTGGAAACACCATATATTTT

size: NA
D: NA
J: TRBJ2-1
V: TRBV5-4
CDR3: CASSLWFGRTRYNEQFF
DNA: TGTGCCAGCAGCTTGTGGTTCGGGCGTACGCGCTACAATGAGCAGTTCTTC

size: NA
D: TRBD1
J: TRBJ1-1
V: TRBV19
CDR3: CASSIRTGGTEAFF
DNA: TGTGCCAGTAGTATCCGGACAGGGGGCACTGAAGCTTTCTTT

size: NA
D: NA
J: TRBJ2-7
V: TRBV5-4
CDR3: CASSFAGSSYEQYF
DNA: TGTGCCAGCAGCTTCGCAGGGAGCTCCTACGAGCAGTACTTC

size: NA
D: TRBD2
J: TRBJ2-1
V: TRBV10-3
CDR3: CAIRASGNYNEQFF
DNA: TGTGCCATCAGAGCCAGCGGGAACTACAATGAGCAGTTCTTC

size: few
D: TRBD1
J: TRBJ1-2
V: TRBV27
CDR3: CASSLSLPGTGDYGYTF
DNA: TGTGCCAGCAGTTTATCTCTCCCGGGAACAGGGGACTATGGCTACACCTTC

size: NA
D: TRBD2
J: TRBJ2-1
V: TRBV4-3
CDR3: CASSQASGTRGSNEQFF
DNA: TGCGCCAGCAGCCAAGCATCCGGGACTAGAGGAAGCAATGAGCAGTTCTTC

size: once
D: NA
J: TRBJ1-1
V: TRBV2
CDR3: CASCRTVNAEAFF
DNA: TGTGCCAGCTGTCGGACGGTGAACGCTGAAGCTTTCTTT

size: NA
D: NA
J: TRBJ2-3
V: TRBV19
CDR3: CASSIGRDGPPNLSGQYF
DNA: TGTGCCAGTAGTATAGGGCGGGATGGGCCACCTAACCTTTCGGGGCAGTATTTT

size: NA
D: TRBD2
J: TRBJ2-1
V: TRBV5-1
CDR3: CASSLSVAGNNEQFF
DNA: TGCGCCAGCAGCTTGTCTGTAGCGGGGAACAATGAGCAGTTCTTC

size: NA
D: TRBD1
J: TRBJ2-5
V: TRBV11-1
CDR3: CASSPSLTGDGQETQYF
DNA: TGTGCCAGCAGCCCCAGCTTAACAGGGGATGGGCAAGAGACCCAGTACTTC

size: NA
D: TRBD1
J: TRBJ1-5
V: TRBV9
CDR3: CASSVGTGDQPQHF
DNA: TGTGCCAGCAGCGTAGGGACAGGGGATCAGCCCCAGCATTTT

size: NA
D: NA
J: TRBJ1-5
V: TRBV10-3
CDR3: CAIAPTTDSNQPQHF
DNA: TGTGCCATCGCCCCCACAACCGATAGCAATCAGCCCCAGCATTTT

size: few
D: NA
J: TRBJ1-1
V: TRBV27
CDR3: CASSLSRGDTEAFF
DNA: TGTGCCAGCAGTTTATCGCGGGGCGACACTGAAGCTTTCTTT

size: NA
D: TRBD2
J: TRBJ2-3
V: TRBV28
CDR3: CASSPRDYLEGDTQYF
DNA: TGTGCCAGCAGTCCCCGGGACTACTTAGAAGGAGATACGCAGTATTTT

size: NA
D: NA
J: TRBJ1-1
V: TRBV30
CDR3: CACQSRGFAFF
DNA: TGTGCCTGCCAAAGCAGGGGCTTTGCTTTCTTT

size: NA
D: TRBD2
J: TRBJ2-3
V: TRBV7-9
CDR3: CASSSLAGWDTQYF
DNA: TGTGCCAGCAGCTCTCTAGCGGGATGGGATACGCAGTATTTT

size: NA
D: NA
J: TRBJ2-3
V: TRBV5-4
CDR3: CASSLGRTDTQYF
DNA: TGTGCCAGCAGCTTGGGTAGGACAGATACGCAGTATTTT

size: once
D: TRBD2
J: TRBJ2-2
V: TRBV7-6
CDR3: CASSLEAGVTGELFF
DNA: TGTGCCAGCAGCTTAGAAGCGGGAGTCACCGGGGAGCTGTTTTTT

size: NA
D: NA
J: TRBJ1-2
V: TRBV5-1
CDR3: CASSFGTARGGYTF
DNA: TGCGCCAGCAGCTTCGGGACGGCGAGGGGAGGCTACACCTTC